This T cell receptor (beta chain) was observed in a study of tumor-infiltrating lymphocytes in primary liver carcinoma. Study-wide results and limits: Tumors reached a significantly greater top-250-clone fraction than blood did (p = 0.039).

Germline DNA was also extracted, while the blood RNA originated from unsorted whole blood. At sampling, these chronic HBV carriers had received no treatment. A primer in the constant region served to generate TCR beta cDNA from approximately 450 ng of total RNA. Investigators got TCR beta libraries out of three nested multiplex PCR rounds, done with slightly modified ARM-PCR. Investigators reported that the first two PCR rounds, at 9 to 11 cycles each, used TRBV1-TRBV30 forward primers with a C-beta reverse primer. TCRdb re-called the multiplex PCR reads with MiXCR, one entry per CDR3 protein. This table holds 330,000 or so distinct CDR3 sequences, approximately 65% found once. The CDR3 has 15 residues. The trim removed 5 bases at V and 6 bases at J, leaving 9 bases unmatched. Per the germline V gene, CDR1 is MNHEY and CDR2 is SVGEGT. The sample holds many counts of this clonotype. Its specificity is unknown.

This sequence joins TRBV6-2 or TRBV6-3 and TRBJ1-1; 10 nucleotides match TRBD1. This receptor was obtained from a man aged 35 to 55 with primary liver carcinoma and hepatitis B virus infection. Sequencing was performed on peripheral blood. CDR3 sequence reads: CASSDGTGVVSEAFF. The CDR3 DNA follows: TGTGCCAGCAGTGATGGGACAGGGGTCGTTTCTGAAGCTTTCTTT.